There are many counts of the clone carrying this TCR beta chain. Its target is not known. TCRdb re-analysed the RT-PCR reads in MiXCR, keeping a single row per CDR3 protein. The repertoire consists of 300,000 to 350,000 distinct CDR3 sequences, with 20% to 25% occurring once and the leading ten covering 10% to 13%. This entry is derived from a study of response to subunit inactivated influenza vaccine. Study-wide results and caveats: New T cells are recruited in small numbers by each seasonal influenza vaccination, according to the authors' suggestion.

CDR1 and CDR2 (germline): MGHDK, SYGVNS. V was shortened by 5 bases and J by 3 bases, with 16 bases between the two germline ends. The CDR3 extends over 16 amino acids. The chain is built from TRBV25-1 and TRBJ2-2; D might be TRBD1 or TRBD2, each matching 5 bases. The receptor comes from a man aged 45 to 70 who received an inactivated influenza vaccine. The sequencing used PBMCs from blood, collected around 22 months after vaccination. The CDR3 DNA reads as TGTGCCAGCAGTTGGGACGGAGCGAGATACACCGGGGAGCTGTTTTTT. Its protein product is CASSWDGARYTGELFF. Supplemented by reference TRBV25-1 and TRBJ2-2, the full variable domain reads EADIYQTPRYLVIGTGKKITLECSQTMGHDKMYWYQQDPGMELHLIHYSYGVNSTEKGDLSSESTVSRIRTEHFPLTLESARPSHTSQYLCASSWDGARYTGELFFGEGSRLTVL.